This T cell receptor beta chain was identified in a study of tumor-infiltrating lymphocytes in primary liver carcinoma. Broader study findings: The study found tumor-adjacent and tumor-blood pairs overlapped less than tumor region pairs.

Germline DNA was also extracted, with blood RNA taken from unsorted whole blood. There were only treatment-naive patients, all with chronic HBV infection. Around 4.1 milliliters of peripheral blood were drawn preoperatively. The CDR3 runs 14 residues. Per the germline V gene, CDR1 is MNHNS and CDR2 is SASEGT. The template, 450 to 650 ng total RNA, yielded TCR beta cDNA made with a constant-region primer. The TCR beta library was amplified through three nested multiplex PCR rounds in a modified ARM-PCR procedure. Researchers ran the first two PCR rounds for roughly 10 cycles each with TRBV1-TRBV30 forward primers and a C-beta reverse primer. Each CDR3 protein gets one entry after TCRdb re-called the multiplex PCR reads with MiXCR. The sample records fewer than 400,000 distinct CDR3 sequences, 50% to 70% being singletons. Regarding this clonotype: Its specificity is unknown. No conserved phenylalanine or tryptophan ends this CDR3, so it is likely a read error.

Specimen: peripheral blood. This chain links TRBV6-1 with TRBJ2-5; D tentatively fits TRBD1 or TRBD2 (7 bases each). The TCR sequence derives from a man between 40 and 49 years old with primary liver carcinoma and hepatitis B virus infection. Written as DNA, the CDR3 is TGTGCCAGCAGTGTACGGACAGGACTAGAGGCCCAGTACTTA. Protein product: CASSVRTGLEAQYL.